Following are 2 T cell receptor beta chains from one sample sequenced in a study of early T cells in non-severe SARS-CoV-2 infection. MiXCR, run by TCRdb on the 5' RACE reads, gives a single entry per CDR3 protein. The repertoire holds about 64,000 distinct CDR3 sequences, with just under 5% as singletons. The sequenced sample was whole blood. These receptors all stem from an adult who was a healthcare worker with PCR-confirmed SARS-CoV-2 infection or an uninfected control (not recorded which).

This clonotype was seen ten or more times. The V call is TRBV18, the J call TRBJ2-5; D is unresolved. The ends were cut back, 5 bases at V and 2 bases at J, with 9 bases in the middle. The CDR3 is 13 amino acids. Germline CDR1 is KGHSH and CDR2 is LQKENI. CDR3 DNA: TGTGCCAGCTCATCGGACGGACAAGAGACCCAGTACTTC. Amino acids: CASSSDGQETQYF.

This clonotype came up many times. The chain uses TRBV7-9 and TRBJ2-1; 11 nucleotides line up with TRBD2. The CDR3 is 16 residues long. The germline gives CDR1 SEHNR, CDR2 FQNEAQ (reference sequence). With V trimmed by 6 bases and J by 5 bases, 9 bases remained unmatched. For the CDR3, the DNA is TGTGCCAGCAGACCTAGCGGGGGGCTCCGCCACAATGAGCAGTTCTTC. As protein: CASRPSGGLRHNEQFF.